This T cell receptor beta chain was profiled in a study of T cells after yellow fever vaccination. Study results and limitations: After the booster, 96% of CD4 and 75% to 90% of CD8 primary-response clones were re-detected. CD4 and CD8 compartments shared a small share of clonotypes.

This clonotype was counted a few times. The antigen is undetermined. TCRdb re-derived calls from the 5' RACE reads in MiXCR, one entry per CDR3 protein. Among under 150,000 distinct CDR3 sequences listed, nearly 15% were seen once. Sequencing was performed on CD8+ T cells sorted from PBMCs, taken 5 days after the yellow fever booster vaccination. The source is a man younger than 35 who received the YFV17D yellow fever vaccine.

DNA for the CDR3: TGTGCCAGCAGTTTATTGGGGGGTCCACACACAGATACGCAGTATTTT. It translates to CASSLLGGPHTDTQYF. The V and J genes are TRBV28 and TRBJ2-3; D perhaps matches TRBD2 (6 bases). The CDR3 runs 16 residues. V lost 1 base and J lost 2, with 13 bases in between. Germline assignment: CDR1 MDHEN and CDR2 SYDVKM. The variable domain in full, completed from reference TRBV28 and TRBJ2-3, reads DVKVTQSSRYLVKRTGEKVFLECVQDMDHENMFWYRQDPGLGLRLIYFSYDVKMKEKGDIPEGYSVSREKKERFSLILESASTNQTSMYLCASSLLGGPHTDTQYFGPGTRLTVL.